Presented here are 19 T cell receptor beta chains from one specimen sequenced in a study of blood T cell repertoires in COVID-19. The protocol was immunoSEQ multiplex PCR, while the TCRdb copy is restricted to in-frame clones and leaves out a portion. The top ten hold 9.5% to 15% of the sample, which has under 150,000 clones, 84% seen once. The sequenced sample was peripheral blood. The receptor set was obtained from a human donor in a cohort sampled during active COVID-19.

The genes are TRBV4-1 and TRBJ1-1; D gene uncertain. The germline CDR1 and CDR2 sequences are MGHRA and YSYEKL. This CDR3 contains 16 residues. V was cut by 2 bases and J by 3 bases, with 16 bases left in between. DNA of the CDR3: TGCGCCAGCAGCCAACCAGGACTGAGGGTTGACACTGAAGCTTTCTTT. This translates into CASSQPGLRVDTEAFF.

The count of this clone is one. The chain combines TRBV5-5 with TRBJ1-1; D ambiguous. The CDR3 runs to 14 residues. V lost 5 bases to trimming and J lost 0 bases, with 11 bases between them. Germline lookup yields CDR1 SGHKS and CDR2 YYEKEE (reference sequence). The CDR3 sequence: CASRTKTVNTEAFF. CDR3 nucleotides: TGTGCCAGCAGGACAAAAACAGTGAACACTGAAGCTTTCTTT.

The chain has TRBV2 and TRBJ2-7; 11 nucleotides line up with TRBD1. The CDR3 consists of 13 residues. J gave up 5 bases and V 7 bases, and 4 bases lay outside the gene matches. Germline V gene sequence: CDR1 SNHLY, CDR2 FYNNEI. CDR3 amino acids: CASMGQGVDEQYF. The CDR3 DNA sequence: TGTGCCAGCATGGGACAGGGGGTGGACGAGCAGTACTTC.

This chain connects TRBV7-6 to TRBJ1-4; 7 bases agree with TRBD1. The V gene's germline CDR1 is SGHVS and CDR2 FNYEAQ. The length of the CDR3 is 14 residues. With V trimmed by 5 bases and J by 4 bases, 4 bases remained unmatched. For the CDR3, the DNA is TGTGCCAGCAGCATCGGGACAGTTAATGAAAAACTGTTTTTT. This gives the protein CASSIGTVNEKLFF.

This chain joins TRBV19 and TRBJ2-1, with D perhaps matching TRBD2 (5 bases). The germline V gene has CDR1 LNHDA and CDR2 SQIVND (reference sequence). This CDR3 spans 13 amino acids. V was shortened by 3 bases and J by 5 bases, with 8 bases between the two germline ends. CDR3 nucleotide sequence: TGTGCCAGTAGTATGACCGGGGACAATGAGCAGTTCTTC. As protein: CASSMTGDNEQFF. The whole variable domain, remainder taken from reference TRBV19 and TRBJ2-1, is DGGITQSPKYLFRKEGQNVTLSCEQNLNHDAMYWYRQDPGQGLRLIYYSQIVNDFQKGDIAEGYSVSREKKESFPLTVTSAQKNPTAFYLCASSMTGDNEQFFGPGTRLTVL.

The chain has TRBV2 and TRBJ2-1; tentative D call: TRBD1 (6 bases). Per the germline V gene, CDR1 is SNHLY and CDR2 is FYNNEI. Trimming cost V 10 bases and J 7 bases, with 11 bases left between them. The CDR3 runs to 11 residues. The CDR3 region is CATRGGNEQFF. The CDR3 nucleotides read TGTGCCACCCGAGGGGGTAATGAGCAGTTCTTC.

This clone was observed a few times. The chain combines TRBV18 with TRBJ2-3; the D gene is possibly TRBD2 (6 bases). The CDR3 has 16 amino acids. V dropped 3 bases and J dropped 2 bases, with 15 bases sitting between them. Germline CDR1 KGHSH, CDR2 LQKENI. In DNA form, the CDR3 reads TGTGCCAGCTCACCTGTGATGGGGAGGTTCACAGATACGCAGTATTTT. Encoded protein: CASSPVMGRFTDTQYF.

The chain couples TRBV15 to TRBJ1-1, with TRBD1 identical over 7 bases. The CDR3 sequence is 15 residues long. Germline V lookup: CDR1 LNHNV, CDR2 YYDKDF (reference sequence). Unmatched junction bases numbered 8, after V lost 3 bases and J lost 4 bases. The CDR3 bases are TGTGCCACCAGCAGCAACAGGGGCCCCAGCACTGAAGCTTTCTTT. Translated: CATSSNRGPSTEAFF.

This rearrangement joins TRBV29-1 to TRBJ1-2; TRBD1 matches 9 bases. CDR3 length: 16 residues. CDR1 SQVTM and CDR2 ANQGSEA come from the germline V gene. After removal of 0 bases from V and 2 bases from J, the junction contained 7 bases not matched to a gene. The CDR3 sequence: CSVEDRGQGNNYGYTF. The CDR3 DNA reads as TGCAGCGTTGAAGATCGGGGACAGGGAAACAACTATGGCTACACCTTC.

CDR3 region: CASSLGGQGRETQYF. The CDR3 bases are TGTGCCAGCAGCTTAGGGGGACAGGGGAGAGAGACCCAGTACTTC. The gene calls are TRBV11-2 and TRBJ2-5; 10 bases line up with TRBD1. The CDR3 length is 15 residues. CDR1 and CDR2 (germline): SGHAT, FQNNGV. V trimming: 1 base; J trimming: 4 bases; junction bases outside the gene matches: 3.

The J gene is TRBJ2-3, the V gene TRBV9; D unresolved. The CDR3 contains 11 residues. Germline V gene data show CDR1 as SGDLS and CDR2 as YYNGEE. Trimming pared 5 bases from V and 4 bases from J, leaving 5 bases between. The CDR3 loop reads CASSYADTQYF. The CDR3 DNA reads as TGTGCCAGCAGTTATGCAGATACGCAGTATTTT.

The V call is TRBV18, the J call TRBJ1-1; D perhaps matches TRBD1 (6 bases). Germline CDR1 is KGHSH and CDR2 is LQKENI. Deletions cut 1 base from V and 1 base from J, with 13 bases between. CDR3 length: 16 amino acids. The CDR3 bases are TGTGCCAGCTCACCACGGAGTGGGGGCCCGAACACTGAAGCTTTCTTT. Its protein is CASSPRSGGPNTEAFF. Supplemented by reference TRBV18 and TRBJ1-1, the full variable domain reads NAGVMQNPRHLVRRRGQEARLRCSPMKGHSHVYWYRQLPEEGLKFMVYLQKENIIDESGMPKERFSAEFPKEGPSILRIQQVVRGDSAAYFCASSPRSGGPNTEAFFGQGTRLTVV.

This clone was recorded only once. This chain uses TRBV19 with TRBJ1-5; 8 nucleotides align to TRBD1. From germline, CDR1 is LNHDA and CDR2 SQIVND (reference sequence). V was pared by 5 bases and J by 2 bases, with 5 bases of the junction left unmatched. The CDR3 contains 15 residues. The CDR3 reads CASSLTGGGNQPQHF. CDR3 DNA sequence: TGTGCCAGTAGTTTAACAGGGGGTGGCAATCAGCCCCAGCATTTT.

This chain connects TRBV7-2 to TRBJ1-1, with D hard to call. This CDR3 region has 14 residues. CDR1 and CDR2 from the germline V gene are SGHTA and FQGNSA. With 5 bases removed from V and 9 bases from J, the gap between germline ends came to 19 bases. The CDR3 loop reads CASSPSGGGLKAFF. As DNA, the CDR3 is TGTGCCAGCAGCCCCTCGGGAGGAGGTCTGAAAGCTTTCTTT.

The rearrangement joins TRBV5-6 to TRBJ2-7; 12 bases match TRBD1. The CDR3 covers 15 residues. V lost 5 bases and J lost 3; bases outside the gene matches: 6. Germline V gene lookup returns CDR1 SGHDT and CDR2 YYEEEE. This chain's CDR3 is CASSFGTGGVYEQYF. CDR3 sequence (DNA): TGTGCCAGCAGTTTCGGGACAGGGGGCGTCTACGAGCAGTACTTC. Full variable domain (missing parts from reference TRBV5-6 and TRBJ2-7): DAGVTQSPTHLIKTRGQQVTLRCSPKSGHDTVSWYQQALGQGPQFIFQYYEEEERQRGNFPDRFSGHQFPNYSSELNVNALLLGDSALYLCASSFGTGGVYEQYFGPGTRLTVT.

This chain joins TRBV10-3 and TRBJ1-1, with unresolved D. CDR1 and CDR2 from the germline V gene are ENHRY and SYGVKD. CDR3 size: 15 residues. The V and J ends lost 0 bases and 1 base respectively, with 9 bases between them. The CDR3 sequence is CAISESAGTNTEAFF. The DNA of the CDR3 is TGTGCCATCAGTGAGTCTGCGGGTACGAACACTGAAGCTTTCTTT.

V usage is TRBV5-1 and J usage is TRBJ2-3, with D possibly being TRBD2 (6 bases). This CDR3 comprises 16 residues. Trimming pared 0 bases from V and 2 bases from J, leaving 13 bases between. The germline CDR1 and CDR2 sequences are SGHRS and YFSETQ. This chain's CDR3 is CASSLGGRGNTDTQYF. For the CDR3, the DNA is TGCGCCAGCAGCTTGGGGGGCCGGGGGAACACAGATACGCAGTATTTT. Together with reference TRBV5-1 and TRBJ2-3, the CDR3 gives the full variable domain: KAGVTQTPRYLIKTRGQQVTLSCSPISGHRSVSWYQQTPGQGLQFLFEYFSETQRNKGNFPGRFSGRQFSNSRSEMNVSTLELGDSALYLCASSLGGRGNTDTQYFGPGTRLTVL.

This clone was seen only once. The V call is TRBV11-2, the J call TRBJ2-1; TRBD2 might be the D (6 bases). The germline V and J ends were trimmed by 4 bases and 3 bases, with 13 bases remaining between them. The CDR3 is 15 amino acids. Germline CDR1 SGHAT, CDR2 FQNNGV. The CDR3 sequence is CASSSTRDFYNEQFF. CDR3 in DNA: TGTGCCAGCAGCTCCACCCGGGACTTCTACAATGAGCAGTTCTTC. The entire variable domain, with the rest obtained from reference TRBV11-2 and TRBJ2-1, is as follows: EAGVAQSPRYKIIEKRQSVAFWCNPISGHATLYWYQQILGQGPKLLIQFQNNGVVDDSQLPKDRFSAERLKGVDSTLKIQPAKLEDSAVYLCASSSTRDFYNEQFFGPGTRLTVL.

The chain couples TRBV6-5 to TRBJ1-2; D gene uncertain. This CDR3 contains 15 residues. In germline, CDR1 is MNHEY, CDR2 SVGAGI. V lost 6 bases and J 4 bases, leaving 18 bases between the germline ends. Written as DNA, the CDR3 is TGTGCCAGCAGCCCAGATGGGCCGTACTCCTATGGCTACACCTTC. Encoded protein: CASSPDGPYSYGYTF.